Listed here are 21 T cell receptor beta chains from one sample, sequenced in a study of tumor-infiltrating lymphocytes in primary liver carcinoma. Co-extracting RNA and DNA was done with roughly 17-34 mg of unsorted bulk tissue as input. Starting from approximately 470 ng of total RNA, TCR beta cDNA was produced with a primer in the constant region. The TCR beta library was amplified through three nested multiplex PCR rounds in a modified ARM-PCR procedure. The study ran its first two PCR rounds for approximately 10 cycles each, using TRBV1-TRBV30 forward primers and a C-beta reverse primer. TCRdb processed the multiplex PCR reads anew with MiXCR; each CDR3 protein has one entry. This sample has 40,000 or so distinct CDR3 sequences, with roughly 74% found just once. The sequenced material came from tumor-adjacent normal liver tissue. All receptors come from a man aged 35-49 years with primary liver carcinoma and hepatitis B virus infection.

A word on this clonotype: At one boundary the junction diverges from the germline segment, which might be a read error. CDR3: CASIASHNEQFF. CDR3 DNA sequence: TGTGCCAGCATTGCCTCCCACAATGAGCAGTTCTTC. This rearrangement joins TRBV6-1 to TRBJ2-1; D not resolved. The germline V gene has CDR1 MNHNS and CDR2 SASEGT. The length of the CDR3 is 12 residues.

This clonotype turned up a few times. A read error is possible here, since a much larger clone lies one base away. The chain employs TRBV7-9 and TRBJ2-5; possible D gene TRBD1, 5 bases. Per the germline V gene, CDR1 is SEHNR and CDR2 is FQNEAQ (reference sequence). The CDR3 spans 14 residues. DNA for the CDR3: TGTGCCGGCAGCTCACGACAGCTCGTCAAGACCCAGTACTTC. Translation gives CAGSSRQLVKTQYF.

Note on this clonotype: Because the CDR3 is missing its conserved closing phenylalanine or tryptophan, this is likely a read error. The chain couples TRBV6-6 to TRBJ2-4, with D maybe TRBD1 (5 bases). The CDR3 consists of 17 residues. Germline CDR1 reads MNHNY; CDR2 reads SVGAGI (reference sequence). The CDR3: CASCYSTSGIAKNIQYL. CDR3 sequence (DNA): TGTGCCAGCTGTTACTCGACGTCAGGGATCGCCAAAAACATTCAGTACTTA.

With regard to this clonotype: The junction does not match germline at one end; this may be a read error. This chain connects TRBV5-1 to TRBJ2-1; the match to TRBD2 covers 10 bases. The CDR3 runs to 15 residues. Germline-derived CDR1 and CDR2 are SGHRS and YFSETQ. This CDR3 reads CASRRTSGSYNEQFF. The CDR3 DNA reads as TGCGCCAGCAGGCGGACTAGCGGTTCCTACAATGAACAGTTCTTC.

Concerning this clonotype itself: Likely a read error: the CDR3 ends without its conserved phenylalanine or tryptophan. The chain combines TRBV7-9 with TRBJ2-1; the D is unclear. This CDR3 spans 14 amino acids. V lost 2 bases to trimming and J lost 8 bases, with 13 bases between them. Germline V gives CDR1 SEHNR, CDR2 FQNEAQ (reference sequence). The CDR3 reads CASSLPHPSHEQFL. CDR3 DNA: TGTGCCAGCAGCTTACCACACCCTAGTCATGAGCAGTTCCTC.

With respect to this clonotype: Being one base from a much bigger clone, this may be a read error. In this CDR3 the conserved last residue, phenylalanine or tryptophan, is missing, so a read error is likely. The chain uses TRBV7-3 and TRBJ2-1, with 13 bases that match TRBD2. This CDR3 has 15 amino acids. The germline CDR1 and CDR2 sequences are SGHTA and FQGTGA. After removal of 3 bases from V and 10 bases from J, the junction contained 6 bases not matched to a gene. The CDR3: CASSLSGTSGDEQFS. CDR3 nucleotide sequence: TGTGCCAGCAGCTTGAGTGGGACTAGCGGGGACGAGCAGTTCTCC.

The chain is built from TRBV12-3 or TRBV12-4 and TRBJ2-5; no clear D. V was shortened by 7 bases and J by 3 bases, with 12 bases between the two germline ends. This CDR3 spans 13 amino acids. CDR3 in DNA: TGTGCCAGCACCTTGAGGTCAGAAGAGACCCAGTACTTC. It specifies CASTLRSEETQYF.

On this clonotype itself: One end of the junction is discordant with germline, which a read error may explain. The CDR3 spells CASSEIVGGQETQYF. CDR3 nucleotide sequence: TGTGCCAGCAGTGAAATAGTGGGAGGGCAAGAGACCCAATACTTC. The chain recombines TRBV6-1 with TRBJ2-5; 7 bases align to TRBD2. Germline-derived CDR1 and CDR2 are MNHNS and SASEGT. This CDR3 has 15 amino acids.

Concerning this clonotype itself: This CDR3 is missing its conserved last phenylalanine or tryptophan, likely due to a read error. The DNA is left out, because the CDR3 cannot be placed on it with certainty; the CDR3 is given as TCRdb lists it. The chain recombines TRBV4-2 with TRBJ2-7. Per the germline V gene, CDR1 is LGHNA and CDR2 is YNFKEQ. The CDR3 is 12 amino acids in total, end residues counted. CDR3 sequence: CTSSQDRNEQYS.

Comment on this clonotype: The junction differs from germline at one of its ends, possibly a read error. The V and J genes are TRBV12-3 or TRBV12-4 and TRBJ2-3, with TRBD2 matching over 12 bases. The CDR3 runs 15 residues. CDR3 coding DNA: TGTGCCAGCAGTCTAGCGGGAGGGGTTGGGAATACGCAGTATTTT. Its protein product is CASSLAGGVGNTQYF.

This clonotype was observed a handful of times. The genes are TRBV27 and TRBJ2-1, with D unclear. Germline V lookup: CDR1 MNHEY, CDR2 SMNVEV (reference sequence). The V gene lost 0 bases and the J gene lost 9 bases, with 12 bases spanning the gap. The CDR3 loop spans 14 amino acids. CDR3 nucleotides: TGTGCCAGCAGTTTATCATCGGCCCCCGGTGAGCAGTTCTTC. It codes for CASSLSSAPGEQFF.

Of note for this clonotype: At one of its ends the junction is not consistent with the germline gene, which may arise from a read error. CDR3 DNA sequence: TGTACCATCAGTGGACCCGAGACTAACGGGAGGGTAGACACAGATACGCAGTATTTT. It encodes CTISGPETNGRVDTDTQYF. The J gene is TRBJ2-3, the V gene TRBV10-3; 8 positions match TRBD2. This CDR3 has 19 residues. Germline CDR1 and CDR2: ENHRY and SYGVKD.

This chain uses TRBV6-1 with TRBJ2-7, with a tentative D call TRBD1 (5 bases). Per germline, CDR1 MNHNS and CDR2 SASEGT. The CDR3 contains 15 residues. CDR3 in DNA: TGTGCTGGCAGTGAAGGCCTGGTGACAGCCTACGAGCAGTACTTC. It yields the protein CAGSEGLVTAYEQYF.

The chain combines TRBV7-6 with TRBJ2-1; 10 bases are shared with TRBD1. Germline CDR1 SGHVS, CDR2 FNYEAQ. This CDR3 has 15 residues. Unmatched junction bases numbered 2, after V lost 2 bases and J lost 4 bases. The CDR3 spells CASSLRTGGYNEQFF. The DNA for the CDR3 is TGTGCCAGCAGCTTAAGGACAGGGGGTTACAATGAGCAGTTCTTC.

Concerning this clonotype itself: The junction does not match germline at one end; this may be a read error. J is TRBJ2-2 and V is TRBV6-1; 7 nucleotides agree with TRBD1. Germline V gene sequence: CDR1 MNHNS, CDR2 SASEGT. This CDR3 is 14 amino acids long. The CDR3 is CASSATGDTGKLSF. The CDR3, as DNA: TGTGCCAGCAGTGCCACAGGGGACACCGGGAAGCTGTCTTTT.

This clonotype was recorded a few times. Here the CDR3 omits its conserved ending phenylalanine or tryptophan, so a read error is the likely source. The chain combines TRBV6-2 or TRBV6-3 with TRBJ2-2; 8 nucleotides agree with TRBD1. The length of the CDR3 is 15 residues. Looked up from germline, CDR1 is MNHEY and CDR2 is SVGEGT. The CDR3: CVSRTSGGDTGELFL. For the CDR3, the DNA is TGTGTCAGCAGAACATCAGGGGGCGACACCGGGGAGCTGTTTCTT.

A remark on this clonotype: Since no conserved phenylalanine or tryptophan closes the CDR3, a read error is the likely cause. This sequence joins TRBV28 and TRBJ1-5, with a tentative D call TRBD1 (5 bases). Between the trimmed V and J ends, which lost 8 bases and 6 bases, there was a span of 17 bases. The CDR3 spans 14 residues. CDR1 MDHEN and CDR2 SYDVKM come from the germline V gene. CDR3 residues: CASGLTGSTQPQHY. In DNA, the CDR3 is TGTGCCAGCGGGCTCACAGGATCGACTCAGCCCCAGCATTAT.

This chain connects TRBV15 to TRBJ2-5, with a possible D match to TRBD2 (5 bases). Germline V gene lookup returns CDR1 LNHNV and CDR2 YYDKDF (reference sequence). The V gene lost 0 bases and the J gene lost 9 bases, with 14 bases spanning the gap. The CDR3 covers 14 residues. CDR3 in DNA: TGTGCCACCAGCAGAGATCTAGACGGGGAGTCCCAGTACTTC. This encodes CATSRDLDGESQYF. Complete variable domain (other parts from reference TRBV15 and TRBJ2-5): DAMVIQNPRYQVTQFGKPVTLSCSQTLNHNVMYWYQQKSSQAPKLLFHYYDKDFNNEADTPDNFQSRRPNTSFCFLDIRSPGLGDTAMYLCATSRDLDGESQYFGPGTRLLVL.

Points on this clonotype: A much larger clone lies one base from this, so it may be a read error. The rearrangement links TRBV11-1 to TRBJ2-5; TRBD1 is a possible D gene (5 bases). V was pared by 7 bases and J by 2 bases, with 20 bases between. CDR3 size: 16 residues. The germline CDR1 and CDR2 sequences are SGHAT and FQDESV (reference sequence). In DNA form, the CDR3 reads TGTGCCAGCACCAATATGTGGGGCGCGGAACAAGAGACCCAGTACTTC. It specifies CASTNMWGAEQETQYF. Using reference TRBV11-1 and TRBJ2-5 for the parts outside the CDR3, the full variable domain is EAEVAQSPRYKITEKSQAVAFWCDPISGHATLYWYRQILGQGPELLVQFQDESVVDDSQLPKDRFSAERLKGVDSTLKIQPAELGDSAMYLCASTNMWGAEQETQYFGPGTRLLVL.

This clonotype rates as medium-sized. This sequence joins TRBV29-1 and TRBJ1-1; a possible D gene is TRBD1 (5 bases). This CDR3 comprises 13 residues. V shed 8 bases and J shed 2 bases, with 15 bases lying between them. In germline, CDR1 is SQVTM, CDR2 ANQGSEA. CDR3 region: CSPIGHLNTEAFF. CDR3 bases: TGCAGCCCGATTGGACATCTCAACACTGAAGCTTTCTTT.

The genes are TRBV29-1 and TRBJ1-1; D not certain. V shed 2 bases and J shed 7 bases, with 8 bases lying between them. CDR3 length: 11 residues. Germline CDR1 SQVTM, CDR2 ANQGSEA. The chain's CDR3 is CSVEFHNEAFF. DNA of the CDR3: TGCAGCGTTGAATTCCATAATGAAGCTTTCTTT.